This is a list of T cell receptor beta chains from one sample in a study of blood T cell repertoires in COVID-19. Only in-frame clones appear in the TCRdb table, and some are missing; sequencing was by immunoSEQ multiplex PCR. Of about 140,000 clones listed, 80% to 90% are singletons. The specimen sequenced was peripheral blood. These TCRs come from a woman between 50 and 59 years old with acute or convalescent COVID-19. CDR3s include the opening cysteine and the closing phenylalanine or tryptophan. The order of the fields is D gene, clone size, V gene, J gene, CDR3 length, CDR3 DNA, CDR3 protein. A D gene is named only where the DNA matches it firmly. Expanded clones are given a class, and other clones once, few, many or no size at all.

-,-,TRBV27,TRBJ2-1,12,TGTGCCAGCAGGGGGGCGGGCAATGAGCAGTTCTTC,CASRGAGNEQFF
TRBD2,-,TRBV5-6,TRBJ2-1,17,TGTGCCAGCAGAGCCCCGGGACTAGCGGGAGGGTTTAATGAGCAGTTCTTC,CASRAPGLAGGFNEQFF
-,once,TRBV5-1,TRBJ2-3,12,TGCGCCAGTCGGCTAGATCTAGATACGCAGTATTTT,CASRLDLDTQYF
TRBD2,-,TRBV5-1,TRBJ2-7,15,TGCGCCAGCAGACCCACTAGCGGGAGCTCCTACGAGCAGTACTTC,CASRPTSGSSYEQYF
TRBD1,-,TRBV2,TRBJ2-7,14,TGTGCCAGCAGCCCGGGACAGGGGATCTACGAGCAGTACTTC,CASSPGQGIYEQYF
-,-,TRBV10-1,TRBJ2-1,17,TGCGCCAGCAGTGAGTCGATACTAGGAGTATCCTACAATGAGCAGTTCTTC,CASSESILGVSYNEQFF
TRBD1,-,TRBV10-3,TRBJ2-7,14,TGTGCCATCAGCACACCGCAGGGGGCTTACGAGCAGTACTTC,CAISTPQGAYEQYF
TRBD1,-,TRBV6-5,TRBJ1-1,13,TGTGCCAGCGGGGTCGACAGGGGCGGGGAAGCTTTCTTT,CASGVDRGGEAFF
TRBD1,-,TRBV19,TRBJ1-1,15,TGTGCCAGTAGGTACGGACAGGGGGCGAACACTGAAGCTTTCTTT,CASRYGQGANTEAFF
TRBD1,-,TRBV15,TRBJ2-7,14,TGTGCCACCAGCAGGGGGGGACAGGTCGACGAGCAGTACTTC,CATSRGGQVDEQYF
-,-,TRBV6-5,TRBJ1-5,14,TGTGCCAGCAGTTACAGAGGTGGAGGACAGCCCCAGCATTTT,CASSYRGGGQPQHF
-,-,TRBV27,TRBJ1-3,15,TGTGCCAGCAGTTTGATGTGGGGAGGTGGAAACACCATATATTTT,CASSLMWGGGNTIYF
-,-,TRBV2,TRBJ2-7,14,TGTGCCAGCACCCTACGGGACACCTCCTACGAGCAGTACTTC,CASTLRDTSYEQYF
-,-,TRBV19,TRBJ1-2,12,TGTGCCATTCACACAGAATCCTGGGGCTACACCTTC,CAIHTESWGYTF
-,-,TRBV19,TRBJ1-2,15,TGTGCCAGTACTGCCCCAGGGGAGGGCGGCTATGGCTACACCTTC,CASTAPGEGGYGYTF
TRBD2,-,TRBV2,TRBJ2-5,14,TGTGCCAGCCTCGGGCAGGCGGGGGGGGAGACCCAGTACTTC,CASLGQAGGETQYF
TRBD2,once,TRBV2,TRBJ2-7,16,TGTGCCAGCAGTGCCTTCGGGACTAGCCCTCTCTACGAGCAGTACTTC,CASSAFGTSPLYEQYF
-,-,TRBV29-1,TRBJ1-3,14,TGCAGCGTTGATCGTACAGGGACTGGAAACACCATATATTTT,CSVDRTGTGNTIYF
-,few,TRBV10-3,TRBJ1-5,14,TGTGCCATCAGTGACGCAGGGCAGGGTCAGCCCCAGCATTTT,CAISDAGQGQPQHF
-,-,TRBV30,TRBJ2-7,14,TGTGCCTGGAGTGTAGGGGTAACCGCCTACGAGCAGTACTTC,CAWSVGVTAYEQYF
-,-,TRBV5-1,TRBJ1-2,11,TGCGCCAGCTCGGAGGGTTATGGCTACACCTTC,CASSEGYGYTF
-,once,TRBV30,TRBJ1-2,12,TGTGCCTGGAGTAGGGGTAACTATGGCTACACCTTC,CAWSRGNYGYTF
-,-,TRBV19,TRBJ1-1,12,TGTGCCAGTAGTTTCAGGGGTGGTGAAGCTTTCTTT,CASSFRGGEAFF
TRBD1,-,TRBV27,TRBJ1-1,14,TGTGCCAGCAGTCTGCGGACAGGGCACACTGAAGCTTTCTTT,CASSLRTGHTEAFF
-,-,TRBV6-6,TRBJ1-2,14,TGTGCCAGCAGTGGCGGACGGAGGTCCTATGGCTACACCTTC,CASSGGRRSYGYTF
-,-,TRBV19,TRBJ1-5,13,TGTGCCAGTAAGGGGCGGAACAATCAGCCCCAGCATTTT,CASKGRNNQPQHF
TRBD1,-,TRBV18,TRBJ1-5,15,TGTGCCAGCTCACCACCGGGACAGGGTTCTCAGCCCCAGCATTTT,CASSPPGQGSQPQHF
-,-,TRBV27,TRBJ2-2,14,TGTGCCAGCAGTTTTCTAGGTTACCCCGGGGAGCTGTTTTTT,CASSFLGYPGELFF
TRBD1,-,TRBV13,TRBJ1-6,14,TGTGCCAGCAGCCGACAGGGTTATTATTCACCCCTCCACTTT,CASSRQGYYSPLHF
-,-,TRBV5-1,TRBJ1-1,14,TGCGCCAGCAGCTTAGCGGACCAGAACACTGAAGCTTTCTTT,CASSLADQNTEAFF
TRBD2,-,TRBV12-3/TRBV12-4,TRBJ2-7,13,TGTGCCAGCTGCGGGAGAGGTGGATACGAGCAGTACTTC,CASCGRGGYEQYF
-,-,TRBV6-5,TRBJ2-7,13,TGTGCCAGCAGACTACAGGAGCTCACCGAGCAGTACTTC,CASRLQELTEQYF